These T cell receptor beta chains were read from a single sample in a study of T cells in localized non-small cell lung cancer. Assay used: immunoSEQ multiplex PCR; TCRdb lists only in-frame clones, some missing. The sample records over 55,000 clones, roughly 90% being singletons. Here the sequenced sample was peripheral blood, taken before any cancer treatment. All receptors derive from a woman aged 40-69 years with stage I lung adenocarcinoma. Each CDR3 is given with its conserved first and last residue. The order of the fields is V gene, CDR3 length, D gene, clone size, J gene, CDR3 DNA, CDR3 protein. D genes are given only for firm matches. Some rows mark clone size as missing; the rest say once, few, many or name a class of expanded clone.

V gene: TRBV7-9
CDR3 length: 12
D gene: .
clone size: .
J gene: TRBJ1-1
CDR3 DNA: TGTGCCAGCAGCCTAGTAAACACTGAAGCTTTCTTT
CDR3 protein: CASSLVNTEAFF

V gene: TRBV6-5
CDR3 length: 15
D gene: TRBD2
clone size: .
J gene: TRBJ2-2
CDR3 DNA: TGTGCCAGCACTAGCGGGAGGGGATTCACCGGGGAGCTGTTTTTT
CDR3 protein: CASTSGRGFTGELFF

V gene: TRBV9
CDR3 length: 16
D gene: TRBD1
clone size: .
J gene: TRBJ2-5
CDR3 DNA: TGTGCCAGCAGCGTTTACCCGGGACAGGGACAAGAGACCCAGTACTTC
CDR3 protein: CASSVYPGQGQETQYF

V gene: TRBV10-3
CDR3 length: 13
D gene: .
clone size: once
J gene: TRBJ2-1
CDR3 DNA: TGTGCCATCAGTGAGTCGACCGCGGGTGAGCAGTTCTTC
CDR3 protein: CAISESTAGEQFF

V gene: TRBV7-3
CDR3 length: 16
D gene: TRBD2
clone size: .
J gene: TRBJ2-7
CDR3 DNA: TGTGCCAGCAGCTCCTCGGCCGGGGCGGGAGTCCACGAGCAGTACTTC
CDR3 protein: CASSSSAGAGVHEQYF

V gene: TRBV28
CDR3 length: 10
D gene: .
clone size: .
J gene: TRBJ1-2
CDR3 DNA: TGTGCCAGCAGTGGGAATGGCTACACCTTC
CDR3 protein: CASSGNGYTF

V gene: TRBV6-4
CDR3 length: 18
D gene: .
clone size: .
J gene: TRBJ1-5
CDR3 DNA: TGTGCCAGCAGCACTCCTCCGGGGACCACTGGGAGCAATCAGCCCCAGCATTTT
CDR3 protein: CASSTPPGTTGSNQPQHF

V gene: TRBV6-6
CDR3 length: 13
D gene: TRBD1
clone size: .
J gene: TRBJ1-1
CDR3 DNA: TGTGCCAGCAGAGGACAGGGGGGTACTGAAGCTTTCTTT
CDR3 protein: CASRGQGGTEAFF

V gene: TRBV11-3
CDR3 length: 12
D gene: TRBD1
clone size: .
J gene: TRBJ1-1
CDR3 DNA: TGTGCCAGCAGCTCGGGACAGGGTAGGGCTTTCTTT
CDR3 protein: CASSSGQGRAFF

V gene: TRBV5-1
CDR3 length: 15
D gene: .
clone size: .
J gene: TRBJ2-2
CDR3 DNA: TGCGCCAGCAGCTTGGAAGGGGCGCGGACCGGGGAGCTGTTTTTT
CDR3 protein: CASSLEGARTGELFF

V gene: TRBV7-9
CDR3 length: 13
D gene: .
clone size: .
J gene: TRBJ1-1
CDR3 DNA: TGTGCCAGCAGCTTGCAGGGAAACACTGAAGCTTTCTTT
CDR3 protein: CASSLQGNTEAFF

V gene: TRBV25-1
CDR3 length: 16
D gene: TRBD2
clone size: .
J gene: TRBJ2-3
CDR3 DNA: TGTGCCAGCACCTTAGGAACGGTAGCGGGAGATCATACGCAGTATTTT
CDR3 protein: CASTLGTVAGDHTQYF

V gene: TRBV25-1
CDR3 length: 14
D gene: .
clone size: .
J gene: TRBJ2-2
CDR3 DNA: TGTGCCAGCAGGAAGGGACACAACACCGGGGAGCTGTTTTTT
CDR3 protein: CASRKGHNTGELFF

V gene: TRBV19
CDR3 length: 16
D gene: .
clone size: .
J gene: TRBJ1-4
CDR3 DNA: TGTGCCAGTAGTATAGGGGCAGTTGCAACTAATGAAAAACTGTTTTTT
CDR3 protein: CASSIGAVATNEKLFF

V gene: TRBV19
CDR3 length: 17
D gene: .
clone size: once
J gene: TRBJ1-1
CDR3 DNA: TGTGCCAGTAGTATAGATAATGCAGACATGACCCGGCCGGGAGCTTTCTTT
CDR3 protein: CASSIDNADMTRPGAFF

V gene: TRBV19
CDR3 length: 13
D gene: .
clone size: .
J gene: TRBJ1-6
CDR3 DNA: TGTGCCAGCAGGGAATTTTACAATTCACCCCTCCACTTT
CDR3 protein: CASREFYNSPLHF

V gene: TRBV9
CDR3 length: 13
D gene: .
clone size: .
J gene: TRBJ1-1
CDR3 DNA: TGTGCCAGCAGCGTAGCTCAGAACACTGAAGCTTTCTTT
CDR3 protein: CASSVAQNTEAFF

V gene: TRBV6-5
CDR3 length: 14
D gene: .
clone size: .
J gene: TRBJ2-4
CDR3 DNA: TGTGCCAGCAGTTACTCGACCCAAGGGGACATTCAGTACTTC
CDR3 protein: CASSYSTQGDIQYF

V gene: TRBV19
CDR3 length: 15
D gene: TRBD1
clone size: .
J gene: TRBJ1-3
CDR3 DNA: TGTGCCAGTAGTCCCGGGACAGGGGTCGGAAACACCATATATTTT
CDR3 protein: CASSPGTGVGNTIYF

V gene: TRBV11-2
CDR3 length: 17
D gene: TRBD2
clone size: .
J gene: TRBJ2-1
CDR3 DNA: TGTGCCAGCAGAGCCAAAAACGAGCGGGAGGCCTACAATGAGCAGTTCTTC
CDR3 protein: CASRAKNEREAYNEQFF

V gene: TRBV6-5
CDR3 length: 12
D gene: .
clone size: .
J gene: TRBJ2-2
CDR3 DNA: TGTGCCAGCAGTTATATCAACGGGGAGCTGTTTTTT
CDR3 protein: CASSYINGELFF

V gene: TRBV7-2
CDR3 length: 18
D gene: .
clone size: once
J gene: TRBJ2-5
CDR3 DNA: TGTGCCAGCAGCCCCGTCGTGGGGGGGCCGGTAGGGGGAGAGACCCAGTACTTC
CDR3 protein: CASSPVVGGPVGGETQYF

V gene: TRBV13
CDR3 length: 15
D gene: .
clone size: .
J gene: TRBJ1-1
CDR3 DNA: TGTGCCAGCAGTCAACCCGCCAGTCTTAACACTGAAGCTTTCTTT
CDR3 protein: CASSQPASLNTEAFF

V gene: TRBV7-9
CDR3 length: 14
D gene: .
clone size: .
J gene: TRBJ1-1
CDR3 DNA: TGTGCCAGCAGCTTGCTACAGGGAAACACTGAAGCTTTCTTT
CDR3 protein: CASSLLQGNTEAFF

V gene: TRBV28
CDR3 length: 16
D gene: TRBD1
clone size: .
J gene: TRBJ1-1
CDR3 DNA: TGTGCCAGCAGTTTCCCAGTCAGGGGGCGGGCCACTGAAGCTTTCTTT
CDR3 protein: CASSFPVRGRATEAFF

V gene: TRBV19
CDR3 length: 13
D gene: .
clone size: .
J gene: TRBJ2-7
CDR3 DNA: TGTGCCAGTAGTGGGGGACCAACCTACGAGCAGTACTTC
CDR3 protein: CASSGGPTYEQYF

V gene: TRBV9
CDR3 length: 16
D gene: .
clone size: .
J gene: TRBJ2-6
CDR3 DNA: TGTGCCAGCAGCGTATTAGGAGGCTCTGGGGCCAACGTCCTGACTTTC
CDR3 protein: CASSVLGGSGANVLTF

V gene: TRBV7-7
CDR3 length: 15
D gene: TRBD2
clone size: .
J gene: TRBJ2-5
CDR3 DNA: TGTGCTAGCAGCCTGGGGACTAGCGGACAAGAGACCCAGTACTTC
CDR3 protein: CASSLGTSGQETQYF

V gene: TRBV30
CDR3 length: 13
D gene: TRBD1
clone size: .
J gene: TRBJ1-5
CDR3 DNA: TGTGCCTGGAGTGTACAGGGGGATCAGCCCCAGCATTTT
CDR3 protein: CAWSVQGDQPQHF

V gene: TRBV29-1
CDR3 length: 14
D gene: .
clone size: .
J gene: TRBJ1-3
CDR3 DNA: TGCAGCGCCGGCTCGGGGTACTCTGGAAACACCATATATTTT
CDR3 protein: CSAGSGYSGNTIYF

V gene: TRBV5-4
CDR3 length: 16
D gene: .
clone size: .
J gene: TRBJ2-5
CDR3 DNA: TGTGCCAGCAGCTCACCGGGACAAGGGTTTCAAGAGACCCAGTACTTC
CDR3 protein: CASSSPGQGFQETQYF

V gene: TRBV28
CDR3 length: 15
D gene: TRBD2
clone size: .
J gene: TRBJ2-7
CDR3 DNA: TGTGCCAGCAGTTCTCAGGGACTAGCGGGAGGGGGTTGGTACTTC
CDR3 protein: CASSSQGLAGGGWYF

V gene: TRBV21-1
CDR3 length: 17
D gene: .
clone size: .
J gene: TRBJ2-1
CDR3 DNA: TGTGCCAGCAGCAAATCGGACTGGGCGGGAGATTCGAATGAGCAGTTCTTC
CDR3 protein: CASSKSDWAGDSNEQFF

V gene: TRBV6-5
CDR3 length: 14
D gene: TRBD1
clone size: .
J gene: TRBJ2-2
CDR3 DNA: TGTGCCAGCAGTAATACAGGGGCCACCGGGGAGCTGTTTTTT
CDR3 protein: CASSNTGATGELFF

V gene: TRBV5-5
CDR3 length: 14
D gene: TRBD1
clone size: .
J gene: TRBJ2-7
CDR3 DNA: TGTGCCAGCAGCCACCCGGGACAGGGCCTCGAGCAGTACTTC
CDR3 protein: CASSHPGQGLEQYF

V gene: TRBV7-9
CDR3 length: 13
D gene: TRBD2
clone size: .
J gene: TRBJ2-1
CDR3 DNA: TGTGCCAATTCGCGGGGGGGCCTTAATGAGCAGTTCTTC
CDR3 protein: CANSRGGLNEQFF

V gene: TRBV19
CDR3 length: 16
D gene: TRBD1
clone size: .
J gene: TRBJ1-5
CDR3 DNA: TGTGCCAGTAGTGTGCGGGGGACAGGGAGCAATCAGCCCCAGCATTTT
CDR3 protein: CASSVRGTGSNQPQHF

V gene: TRBV5-6
CDR3 length: 16
D gene: .
clone size: .
J gene: TRBJ2-1
CDR3 DNA: TGTGCCAGCACTTCGGGCGGGTGGAGCTCCTACAATGAGCAGTTCTTC
CDR3 protein: CASTSGGWSSYNEQFF

V gene: TRBV9
CDR3 length: 17
D gene: .
clone size: .
J gene: TRBJ2-6
CDR3 DNA: TGTGCCAGCAGCGTAGAAGAGGAGAGGACAGGGGCCAACGTCCTGACTTTC
CDR3 protein: CASSVEEERTGANVLTF

V gene: TRBV18
CDR3 length: 15
D gene: TRBD1
clone size: .
J gene: TRBJ1-2
CDR3 DNA: TGTGCCAGCTCACCAGACAGGGGTCCCGGCTATGGCTACACCTTC
CDR3 protein: CASSPDRGPGYGYTF

V gene: TRBV7-6
CDR3 length: 12
D gene: .
clone size: .
J gene: TRBJ2-5
CDR3 DNA: TGTGCCAGCAGCTCCCCGGGCGAGACCCAGTACTTC
CDR3 protein: CASSSPGETQYF

V gene: TRBV7-3
CDR3 length: 15
D gene: TRBD1
clone size: once
J gene: TRBJ2-7
CDR3 DNA: TGTGCCAGCAGCGCCGGGACAGGGGAGGGGTACGAGCAGTACTTC
CDR3 protein: CASSAGTGEGYEQYF

V gene: TRBV5-3
CDR3 length: 13
D gene: .
clone size: .
J gene: TRBJ2-1
CDR3 DNA: TGTGCCAGAAATAGGGGTACCTACAATGAGCAGTTCTTC
CDR3 protein: CARNRGTYNEQFF

V gene: TRBV27
CDR3 length: 18
D gene: .
clone size: .
J gene: TRBJ1-5
CDR3 DNA: TGTGCCAGCAACGAGAGGGAAGGGGAGCCTTATAGCAATCAGCCCCAGCATTTT
CDR3 protein: CASNEREGEPYSNQPQHF

V gene: TRBV30
CDR3 length: 14
D gene: TRBD1
clone size: .
J gene: TRBJ2-5
CDR3 DNA: TGTGCCTGGAGTGCCTGGGACAGAAAAGAGACCCAGTACTTC
CDR3 protein: CAWSAWDRKETQYF

V gene: TRBV5-1
CDR3 length: 15
D gene: TRBD2
clone size: .
J gene: TRBJ2-1
CDR3 DNA: TGCGCCAGCAGCCGAGGGACTAGCGGAAACAATGAGCAGTTCTTC
CDR3 protein: CASSRGTSGNNEQFF

V gene: TRBV4-3
CDR3 length: 14
D gene: .
clone size: .
J gene: TRBJ2-3
CDR3 DNA: TGCGCCAGCAGCCAAGAGCGACTGGGAGATACGCAGTATTTT
CDR3 protein: CASSQERLGDTQYF

V gene: TRBV7-9
CDR3 length: 15
D gene: TRBD1
clone size: .
J gene: TRBJ1-5
CDR3 DNA: TGTGCCAGCAGCCTGGGGACAGAGTTAGGTCAGCCCCAGCATTTT
CDR3 protein: CASSLGTELGQPQHF

V gene: TRBV11-3
CDR3 length: 16
D gene: .
clone size: .
J gene: TRBJ2-2
CDR3 DNA: TGTGCCAGCAGCGTCGGGACGGCCCGAAACACCGGGGAGCTGTTTTTT
CDR3 protein: CASSVGTARNTGELFF